The rows below give T cell receptor beta chains drawn from one sample of a study of control samples from healthy donors and cancer patients. Generated by immunoSEQ multiplex PCR, the TCRdb table keeps only in-frame clones and is missing some. The table includes 130,000 or so clones, 88% detected once. The sample taken for sequencing was blood. Every receptor here comes from a man aged 50-59 years in good health. The CDR3 runs from the conserved cysteine through the conserved F or W. The order of the fields is CDR3 DNA, CDR3 protein, V gene, J gene, D gene, clone size. The D gene is left open where the match is weak. Only part of the rows carry a size: once, few, many, or a class if the clone is expanded.

cdr3_nt: TGTGCCAGCAGCCAAACATCCTACGAGCAGTACTTC
cdr3_aa: CASSQTSYEQYF
v_call: TRBV3-1/TRBV3-2
j_call: TRBJ2-7
d_call: NA
clone_size: NA

cdr3_nt: TGCGCCAGCAGCTTGGTTGACAGGGGGACTATGTACCAAGAGACCCAGTACTTC
cdr3_aa: CASSLVDRGTMYQETQYF
v_call: TRBV5-1
j_call: TRBJ2-5
d_call: TRBD1
clone_size: NA

cdr3_nt: TGCGCCAGCAGCATGACTAGCGGGGCGGTGGATACGCAGTATTTT
cdr3_aa: CASSMTSGAVDTQYF
v_call: TRBV5-1
j_call: TRBJ2-3
d_call: TRBD2
clone_size: NA

cdr3_nt: TGTGCCAGCAGCCATAGCGGGGGTGCTAACTATGGCTACACCTTC
cdr3_aa: CASSHSGGANYGYTF
v_call: TRBV7-9
j_call: TRBJ1-2
d_call: NA
clone_size: NA

cdr3_nt: TGTGCCAGCAGTTCCGGGACACCGCGTACCAAAAACATTCAGTACTTC
cdr3_aa: CASSSGTPRTKNIQYF
v_call: TRBV6-5
j_call: TRBJ2-4
d_call: NA
clone_size: NA

cdr3_nt: TGTGCCAGCAGTGGAGCAGGAAGGGGCTATGGCTACACCTTC
cdr3_aa: CASSGAGRGYGYTF
v_call: TRBV2
j_call: TRBJ1-2
d_call: NA
clone_size: NA

cdr3_nt: TGTGCCAGCAGTTTGGGGACCGGAAACACCATATATTTT
cdr3_aa: CASSLGTGNTIYF
v_call: TRBV28
j_call: TRBJ1-3
d_call: NA
clone_size: NA

cdr3_nt: TGTGCCAGCAGTTTGTCTCAGGGGGCAGGCGAGCAGTACTTC
cdr3_aa: CASSLSQGAGEQYF
v_call: TRBV28
j_call: TRBJ2-7
d_call: TRBD1
clone_size: NA

cdr3_nt: TGTGCCAGCAGCTCCGGGACAGGGGTCTCGTCCTATAATTCACCCCTCCACTTT
cdr3_aa: CASSSGTGVSSYNSPLHF
v_call: TRBV9
j_call: TRBJ1-6
d_call: TRBD1
clone_size: NA

cdr3_nt: TGTGCCACCCCCTGGGGGGCTCAGCCCCAGCATTTT
cdr3_aa: CATPWGAQPQHF
v_call: TRBV18
j_call: TRBJ1-5
d_call: NA
clone_size: NA

cdr3_nt: TGTGCCAGCAGCGTAGGACTAGCGGGGGGCAAAGAGACCCAGTACTTC
cdr3_aa: CASSVGLAGGKETQYF
v_call: TRBV9
j_call: TRBJ2-5
d_call: TRBD2
clone_size: NA

cdr3_nt: TGTGCCAGCAGCCTTAGCGGGATGAACACCGGGGAGCTGTTTTTT
cdr3_aa: CASSLSGMNTGELFF
v_call: TRBV7-6
j_call: TRBJ2-2
d_call: TRBD2
clone_size: once

cdr3_nt: TGTGCCAGCAGCCCGGGGAGGAGAACAGATACGCAGTATTTT
cdr3_aa: CASSPGRRTDTQYF
v_call: TRBV2
j_call: TRBJ2-3
d_call: NA
clone_size: once

cdr3_nt: TGTGCCAGCAGTTTGTATAGGACAGGGGGGGAAAAACTGTTTTTT
cdr3_aa: CASSLYRTGGEKLFF
v_call: TRBV28
j_call: TRBJ1-4
d_call: TRBD1
clone_size: NA

cdr3_nt: TGTGCCAGCAGCGAGGGGACGCGCTACACCTTC
cdr3_aa: CASSEGTRYTF
v_call: TRBV9
j_call: TRBJ1-2
d_call: NA
clone_size: NA

cdr3_nt: TGTGCCTGGAAGGACAAGCAAGAGACCCAGTACTTC
cdr3_aa: CAWKDKQETQYF
v_call: TRBV30
j_call: TRBJ2-5
d_call: NA
clone_size: NA

cdr3_nt: TGTGCCAGCAGACAACGGGACAGGGGACTCTATGGCTACACCTTC
cdr3_aa: CASRQRDRGLYGYTF
v_call: TRBV5-6
j_call: TRBJ1-2
d_call: TRBD1
clone_size: NA

cdr3_nt: TGTGCCAGTAGTGAGGGCAGGGGAACTTACAATGAGCAGTTCTTC
cdr3_aa: CASSEGRGTYNEQFF
v_call: TRBV19
j_call: TRBJ2-1
d_call: NA
clone_size: NA

cdr3_nt: TGTGCCAGCAGCTTTTCCCTCAGGGGGAACTATGGCTACACCTTC
cdr3_aa: CASSFSLRGNYGYTF
v_call: TRBV7-2
j_call: TRBJ1-2
d_call: TRBD1
clone_size: NA

cdr3_nt: TGTGCCAGCAGCTTAGGCTTCAGCACAGATACGCAGTATTTT
cdr3_aa: CASSLGFSTDTQYF
v_call: TRBV7-2
j_call: TRBJ2-3
d_call: NA
clone_size: NA

cdr3_nt: TGTGCCAGCAGTGAAGGGGTGATGAGGGGCTATAGCTACACCTTC
cdr3_aa: CASSEGVMRGYSYTF
v_call: TRBV6-1
j_call: TRBJ1-2
d_call: NA
clone_size: NA

cdr3_nt: TGTGCCAGCAGCCAGGGACAGGGGAATGAAAAACTGTTTTTT
cdr3_aa: CASSQGQGNEKLFF
v_call: TRBV4-2
j_call: TRBJ1-4
d_call: TRBD1
clone_size: NA

cdr3_nt: TGCAGTGCTAGTATGCTGGGGACTAATTCACCCCTCCACTTT
cdr3_aa: CSASMLGTNSPLHF
v_call: TRBV20-1
j_call: TRBJ1-6
d_call: NA
clone_size: NA

cdr3_nt: TGTGCCAGCCAGCTAGCGGGGAACAATGAGCAGTTCTTC
cdr3_aa: CASQLAGNNEQFF
v_call: TRBV11-1
j_call: TRBJ2-1
d_call: TRBD2
clone_size: NA

cdr3_nt: TGTGCCAGCAGCCTCGGGACAGATGAGCAGTTCTTC
cdr3_aa: CASSLGTDEQFF
v_call: TRBV3-1/TRBV3-2
j_call: TRBJ2-1
d_call: TRBD1
clone_size: NA

cdr3_nt: TGTGCCAGCAATTCCGGGACAGGGGGCCTTCAGCCCCAGCATTTT
cdr3_aa: CASNSGTGGLQPQHF
v_call: TRBV28
j_call: TRBJ1-5
d_call: TRBD1
clone_size: NA

cdr3_nt: TGTGCCAGCAGCTTAGCCACCGGGTACTATGGCTACACCTTC
cdr3_aa: CASSLATGYYGYTF
v_call: TRBV7-9
j_call: TRBJ1-2
d_call: NA
clone_size: NA

cdr3_nt: TGTGCCAGCAGCTTCGGACTGGATAACTATGGCTACACCTTC
cdr3_aa: CASSFGLDNYGYTF
v_call: TRBV5-6
j_call: TRBJ1-2
d_call: NA
clone_size: NA

cdr3_nt: TGCGCCAGCAGCCCTCTAGATAGGTCCGGCGTAGCTGGAAACACCATATATTTT
cdr3_aa: CASSPLDRSGVAGNTIYF
v_call: TRBV5-1
j_call: TRBJ1-3
d_call: NA
clone_size: NA

cdr3_nt: TGTGCCATGACAATGACAGGGGAAGGCAATCAGCCCCAGCATTTT
cdr3_aa: CAMTMTGEGNQPQHF
v_call: TRBV6-5
j_call: TRBJ1-5
d_call: TRBD1
clone_size: NA

cdr3_nt: TGTGCCAGCAGCCGAGACAGGCCCTATGGCTACACCTTC
cdr3_aa: CASSRDRPYGYTF
v_call: TRBV28
j_call: TRBJ1-2
d_call: NA
clone_size: NA

cdr3_nt: TGTGCCAGCAGTCTCACAGGGGGCTCGACCTACGAGCAGTACTTC
cdr3_aa: CASSLTGGSTYEQYF
v_call: TRBV6-5
j_call: TRBJ2-7
d_call: TRBD1
clone_size: NA

cdr3_nt: TGTGCCAGTAGCCACCAGAATGCTAACTATGGCTACACCTTC
cdr3_aa: CASSHQNANYGYTF
v_call: TRBV19
j_call: TRBJ1-2
d_call: NA
clone_size: NA

cdr3_nt: TGTGCCAGCAGCTCAAGGGACAGCGAAATAAACTATGGCTACACCTTC
cdr3_aa: CASSSRDSEINYGYTF
v_call: TRBV5-8
j_call: TRBJ1-2
d_call: TRBD1
clone_size: NA

cdr3_nt: TGTGCCAGCAGCTTGGATGTTGAGACCCAGTACTTC
cdr3_aa: CASSLDVETQYF
v_call: TRBV5-4
j_call: TRBJ2-5
d_call: NA
clone_size: NA

cdr3_nt: TGTGCCAGCTCACCACCGGTATTGGACACCTTGTTCTACAATGAGCAGTTCTTC
cdr3_aa: CASSPPVLDTLFYNEQFF
v_call: TRBV18
j_call: TRBJ2-1
d_call: NA
clone_size: NA

cdr3_nt: TGTGCCAGCAGCCAAGGCAGGGACTCACCCCTCCACTTT
cdr3_aa: CASSQGRDSPLHF
v_call: TRBV14
j_call: TRBJ1-6
d_call: NA
clone_size: NA

cdr3_nt: TGTGCCAGACCTGTCAGGGTAGCGGACGAGCAGTACTTC
cdr3_aa: CARPVRVADEQYF
v_call: TRBV27
j_call: TRBJ2-7
d_call: NA
clone_size: NA

cdr3_nt: TGTGCCAGCAGCAAACAGGGGGCGCTTGGCAATCAGCCCCAGCATTTT
cdr3_aa: CASSKQGALGNQPQHF
v_call: TRBV7-8
j_call: TRBJ1-5
d_call: TRBD1
clone_size: NA

cdr3_nt: TGTGCCAGCAGCGTAGGCCTGACAGGGGGGTATGGCTACACCTTC
cdr3_aa: CASSVGLTGGYGYTF
v_call: TRBV9
j_call: TRBJ1-2
d_call: TRBD1
clone_size: NA

cdr3_nt: TGTGCCAGCAGTGAAAGCGGAGGGTACGACAATGAGCAGTTCTTC
cdr3_aa: CASSESGGYDNEQFF
v_call: TRBV28
j_call: TRBJ2-1
d_call: NA
clone_size: NA

cdr3_nt: TGTGCCAGCAGCGTACGGCCTAGCGGGGGCAAAGAGACCCAGTACTTC
cdr3_aa: CASSVRPSGGKETQYF
v_call: TRBV9
j_call: TRBJ2-5
d_call: TRBD2
clone_size: NA

cdr3_nt: TGTGCCAGCAGCCTCCAAGTCTCCTACGAGCAGTACTTC
cdr3_aa: CASSLQVSYEQYF
v_call: TRBV7-9
j_call: TRBJ2-7
d_call: NA
clone_size: once

cdr3_nt: TGTGCCAGCAGTGATACGATTAGCGCCGAGCAGTACTTC
cdr3_aa: CASSDTISAEQYF
v_call: TRBV2
j_call: TRBJ2-7
d_call: NA
clone_size: NA

cdr3_nt: TGTGCCAGTACGACTAGCGCAACTTCAGATACGCAGTATTTT
cdr3_aa: CASTTSATSDTQYF
v_call: TRBV9
j_call: TRBJ2-3
d_call: TRBD2
clone_size: NA

cdr3_nt: TGTGCCAGCAGCTTTGGGGCCGGGGAGACCCAGTACTTC
cdr3_aa: CASSFGAGETQYF
v_call: TRBV7-3
j_call: TRBJ2-5
d_call: NA
clone_size: NA

cdr3_nt: TGTGCCAGTAGAGGACCTGGGAATCAGCCCCAGCATTTT
cdr3_aa: CASRGPGNQPQHF
v_call: TRBV19
j_call: TRBJ1-5
d_call: NA
clone_size: NA

cdr3_nt: TGTGCCAGCAGCGACAGAAGCCTCAATCAGCCCCAGCATTTT
cdr3_aa: CASSDRSLNQPQHF
v_call: TRBV6-2/TRBV6-3
j_call: TRBJ1-5
d_call: NA
clone_size: NA

cdr3_nt: TGTGCCAGCAGCGCGGGACACTTGAGTAATGAAAAACTGTTTTTT
cdr3_aa: CASSAGHLSNEKLFF
v_call: TRBV9
j_call: TRBJ1-4
d_call: NA
clone_size: NA

cdr3_nt: TGTGCCAGCAGCGAAAATGGGGGCTATGGCTACACCTTC
cdr3_aa: CASSENGGYGYTF
v_call: TRBV5-5
j_call: TRBJ1-2
d_call: NA
clone_size: NA

cdr3_nt: TGTGCCAGCTCACCACCTTTGCAGGATGGTCCCTACAATGAGCAGTTCTTC
cdr3_aa: CASSPPLQDGPYNEQFF
v_call: TRBV18
j_call: TRBJ2-1
d_call: NA
clone_size: NA

cdr3_nt: TGTGCCTGGAGTGTACTGGACACTGAAGCTTTCTTT
cdr3_aa: CAWSVLDTEAFF
v_call: TRBV30
j_call: TRBJ1-1
d_call: NA
clone_size: NA

cdr3_nt: TGTGCCAGTAGCCTCCTCTCCTATAATTCACCCCTCCACTTT
cdr3_aa: CASSLLSYNSPLHF
v_call: TRBV19
j_call: TRBJ1-6
d_call: NA
clone_size: once